This TCR beta chain was captured in a study of blood T cell repertoires in COVID-19. Overall study context: Whether acute or convalescent, the COVID-19 samples came from the United States, Italy and Spain. The analysed material was cDNA or gDNA that came from T cells, B-cell-depleted T cells, or PBMCs.

The CDR3 length is 15 residues. CDR1 and CDR2 (germline): MDHEN, SYDVKM. V shed 6 bases, J shed 3 bases, and the junction held 5 bases outside the gene matches. Original analysis: Estimation of nucleated cell counts relied on the amplification of reference gene primers. Assay used: immunoSEQ multiplex PCR; TCRdb lists only in-frame clones, some missing. That table supplies the V and J calls and clone size; D and trimming were determined from the DNA. The sample yields about 120,000 clones, 75% to 90% seen once. Specimen: peripheral blood. The source is a human donor with acute or convalescent COVID-19. The donor label of this sample is uncertain. The chain links TRBV28 to TRBJ2-7, with 13 positions matching TRBD2. CDR3 sequence: CASRPLAGGIYEQYF. CDR3 bases: TGTGCCAGCAGACCACTAGCGGGAGGGATCTACGAGCAGTACTTC.